The sequence of this TCR beta chain was determined in a study of shared clonotypes between healthy human individuals. Study-wide background: Researchers assigned three CD4 naive, three CD4 memory, two CD8 naive and one CD8 memory plate to each donor.

Naive CD8 cells, CD45RO-negative and positively selected for CCR7, excluded terminally differentiated effector memory CD45RA+ cells. Germline V gene sequence: CDR1 SGHNT, CDR2 YYREEE (reference sequence). Germline trimming cut 2 bases from V and 7 bases from J; bases unmatched to any gene: 1. This CDR3 contains 13 residues. This clone was seen once. The sample contains more than one DNA sequence encoding this CDR3. Assay used: immunoSEQ multiplex PCR; TCRdb lists only in-frame clones, some missing. This table holds 600,000 or so clones, 95% to 98% found once. Sequenced input: naive CD8+ T cells sorted from blood. The J gene is TRBJ2-1, the V gene TRBV5-4; 9 positions agree with TRBD1. The sequence derives from a man younger than 45 in good health. As DNA, the CDR3 is TGTGCCAGCAGCTTCGGGACAGGGAATGAGCAGTTCTTC. It yields the protein CASSFGTGNEQFF.